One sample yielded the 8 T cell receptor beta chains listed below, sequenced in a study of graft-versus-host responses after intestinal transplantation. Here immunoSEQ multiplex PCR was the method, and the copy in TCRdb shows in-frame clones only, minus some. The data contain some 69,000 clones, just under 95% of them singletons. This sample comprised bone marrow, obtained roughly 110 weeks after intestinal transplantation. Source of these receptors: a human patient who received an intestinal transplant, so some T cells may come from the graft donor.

CDR3 loop: CASRYSGGEGETQYF. The CDR3 DNA reads TGTGCCAGCAGATATAGCGGGGGAGAGGGAGAGACCCAGTACTTC. The chain recombines TRBV5-5 with TRBJ2-5; 9 bases are a match to TRBD2. This CDR3 contains 15 residues. Germline CDR1 SGHKS, CDR2 YYEKEE (reference sequence). Trimming cost V 5 bases and J 4 bases; bases outside gene matches: 9. Complete variable domain (other parts from reference TRBV5-5 and TRBJ2-5): DAGVTQSPTHLIKTRGQQVTLRCSPISGHKSVSWYQQVLGQGPQFIFQYYEKEERGRGNFPDRFSARQFPNYSSELNVNALLLGDSALYLCASRYSGGEGETQYFGPGTRLLVL.

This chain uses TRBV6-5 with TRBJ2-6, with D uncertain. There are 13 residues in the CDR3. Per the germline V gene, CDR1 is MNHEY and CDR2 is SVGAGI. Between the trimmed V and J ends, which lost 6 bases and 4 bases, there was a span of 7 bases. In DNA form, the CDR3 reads TGTGCCAGCAGGGTGGCCGGGGCCAACGTCCTGACTTTC. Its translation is CASRVAGANVLTF.

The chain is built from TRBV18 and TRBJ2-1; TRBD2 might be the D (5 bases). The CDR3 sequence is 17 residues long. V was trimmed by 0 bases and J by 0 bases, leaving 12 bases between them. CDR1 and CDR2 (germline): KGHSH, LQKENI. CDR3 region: CASSPPQSGYSYNEQFF. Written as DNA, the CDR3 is TGTGCCAGCTCACCACCCCAAAGCGGCTACTCCTACAATGAGCAGTTCTTC.

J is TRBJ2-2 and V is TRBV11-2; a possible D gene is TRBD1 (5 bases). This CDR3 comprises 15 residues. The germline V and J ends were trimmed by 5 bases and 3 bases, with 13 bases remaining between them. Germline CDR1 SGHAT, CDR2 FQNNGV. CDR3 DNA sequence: TGTGCCAGCAGCCAACACAGGTGGGACACCGGGGAGCTGTTTTTT. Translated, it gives CASSQHRWDTGELFF. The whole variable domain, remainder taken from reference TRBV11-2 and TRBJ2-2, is EAGVAQSPRYKIIEKRQSVAFWCNPISGHATLYWYQQILGQGPKLLIQFQNNGVVDDSQLPKDRFSAERLKGVDSTLKIQPAKLEDSAVYLCASSQHRWDTGELFFGEGSRLTVL.

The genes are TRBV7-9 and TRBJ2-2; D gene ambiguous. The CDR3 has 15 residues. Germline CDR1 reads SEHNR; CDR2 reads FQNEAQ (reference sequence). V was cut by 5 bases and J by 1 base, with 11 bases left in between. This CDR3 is CASSPPLGNTGELFF. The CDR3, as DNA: TGTGCCAGCAGCCCCCCTTTGGGGAACACCGGGGAGCTGTTTTTT.

The CDR3: CASSIPYDGNTEAFF. For the CDR3, the DNA is TGTGCCAGTAGTATACCCTACGACGGTAACACTGAAGCTTTCTTT. The rearrangement links TRBV19 to TRBJ1-1; D gene ambiguous. Trimming cost V 2 bases and J 2 bases, with 12 bases left between them. The CDR3 consists of 15 residues. From germline, CDR1 is LNHDA and CDR2 SQIVND (reference sequence).

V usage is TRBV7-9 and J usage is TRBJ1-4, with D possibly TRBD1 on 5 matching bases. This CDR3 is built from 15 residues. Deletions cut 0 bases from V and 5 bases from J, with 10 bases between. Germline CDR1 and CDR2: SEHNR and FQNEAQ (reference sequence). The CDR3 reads CASSLAGLNNEKLFF. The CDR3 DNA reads TGTGCCAGCAGCTTAGCGGGACTGAACAATGAAAAACTGTTTTTT. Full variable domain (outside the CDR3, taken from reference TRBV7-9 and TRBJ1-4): DTGVSQNPRHKITKRGQNVTFRCDPISEHNRLYWYRQTLGQGPEFLTYFQNEAQLEKSRLLSDRFSAERPKGSFSTLEIQRTEQGDSAMYLCASSLAGLNNEKLFFGSGTQLSVL.

Here the CDR3 reads CASSLMDTQYF. The CDR3 coding sequence is TGTGCCAGCAGCTTGATGGATACCCAGTACTTC. The chain links TRBV5-6 to TRBJ2-5, with D unclear. The CDR3 sequence is 11 residues long. The germline V gene has CDR1 SGHDT and CDR2 YYEEEE. The V end lost 1 base, the J end lost 8 bases, and 6 bases lay between the germline ends.